This T cell receptor beta chain derives from a study of CD8+ T cells in alopecia areata. Treatment specified: oral pan-JAK inhibitor, 5-10 mg twice daily. Researchers picked out CD4+ and CD8+ T cells from PBMCs by sorting. Regarding this clone: The antigen remains undetermined.

In germline, CDR1 is MGHRA, CDR2 YSYEKL. Trimming removed 1 base from V and 6 bases from J, with 4 bases in between. The CDR3 has 13 amino acids. Once RNA had been extracted, it was reverse transcribed into cDNA to act as the sequencing template. Assay: immunoSEQ multiplex PCR; the TCRdb copy retains only in-frame clones and omits some. The table records around 100,000 clones, 85% to 90% of them present only once. Study findings and constraints: Administration of tofacitinib significantly diminished scalp clonality and expanded CD8+ clones within the top 100. Normal skin's resident alphabeta T cells are sequenced alongside lesional scalp T cells.

The origin of this receptor is a human donor with alopecia areata. This specimen was CD8+ T cells sorted from blood, taken at roughly week 30, from a patient treated with tofacitinib. The rearrangement joins TRBV4-1 to TRBJ2-6; D unresolved. The CDR3 DNA follows: TGCGCCAGCAGCCAAGGGATGGCCAACGTCCTGACTTTC. Amino acid sequence: CASSQGMANVLTF.